Listed below are T cell receptor beta chains from one sample, sequenced in a study of cytomegalovirus exposure and HLA in healthy donors. Assay: immunoSEQ multiplex PCR; the TCRdb copy retains only in-frame clones and omits some. The sample carries 80,000 or so clones, approximately 62% recorded once. Sequenced material: PBMCs. The receptors stem from a male donor in good health and CMV-seropositive. CDR3s leave out the opening cysteine and the closing phenylalanine or tryptophan. A clone size is listed for some rows: how often the clone was seen (once, few, many), or a class if it is expanded.

few | TRBJ2-5 | TRBV7-6 | ASSLSGGEETQY
. | TRBJ2-2 | TRBV7-3 | ASSPGSGTGELF
. | TRBJ2-1 | TRBV2 | ASSAGGGYNEQF
few | TRBJ1-2 | TRBV25-1 | ASSEGTYGYT
. | TRBJ2-1 | TRBV15 | ATSRVSGGDSSSYNEQF
. | TRBJ2-2 | TRBV5-4 | ASSRRLAGEAGELF
. | TRBJ2-1 | TRBV11-2 | ASRLPRAGGYNEQF
. | TRBJ2-1 | TRBV6-5 | ASSYSPGASYNEQF
. | TRBJ2-1 | TRBV19 | ASSTGLAAWNEQF
. | TRBJ2-7 | TRBV27 | ASSSKDPTRDYEQY